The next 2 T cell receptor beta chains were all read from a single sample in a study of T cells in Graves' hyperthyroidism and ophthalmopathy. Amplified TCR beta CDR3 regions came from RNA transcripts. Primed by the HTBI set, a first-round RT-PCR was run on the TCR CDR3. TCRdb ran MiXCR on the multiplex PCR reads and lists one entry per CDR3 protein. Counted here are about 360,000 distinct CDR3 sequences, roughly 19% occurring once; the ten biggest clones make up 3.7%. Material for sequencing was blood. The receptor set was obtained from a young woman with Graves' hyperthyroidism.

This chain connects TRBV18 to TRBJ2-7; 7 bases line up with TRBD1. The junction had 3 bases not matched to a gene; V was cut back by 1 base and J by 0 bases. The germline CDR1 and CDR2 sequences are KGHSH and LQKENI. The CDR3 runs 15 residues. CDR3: CASSPQGASSYEQYF. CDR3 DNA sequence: TGTGCCAGCTCACCACAGGGGGCAAGCTCCTACGAGCAGTACTTC.

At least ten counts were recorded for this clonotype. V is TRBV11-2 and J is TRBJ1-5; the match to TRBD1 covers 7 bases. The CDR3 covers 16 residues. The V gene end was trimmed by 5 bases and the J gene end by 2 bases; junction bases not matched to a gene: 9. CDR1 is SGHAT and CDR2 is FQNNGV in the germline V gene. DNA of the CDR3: TGTGCCAGCAGCCCAACCCCAGGGGGTGGCAATCAGCCCCAGCATTTT. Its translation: CASSPTPGGGNQPQHF.